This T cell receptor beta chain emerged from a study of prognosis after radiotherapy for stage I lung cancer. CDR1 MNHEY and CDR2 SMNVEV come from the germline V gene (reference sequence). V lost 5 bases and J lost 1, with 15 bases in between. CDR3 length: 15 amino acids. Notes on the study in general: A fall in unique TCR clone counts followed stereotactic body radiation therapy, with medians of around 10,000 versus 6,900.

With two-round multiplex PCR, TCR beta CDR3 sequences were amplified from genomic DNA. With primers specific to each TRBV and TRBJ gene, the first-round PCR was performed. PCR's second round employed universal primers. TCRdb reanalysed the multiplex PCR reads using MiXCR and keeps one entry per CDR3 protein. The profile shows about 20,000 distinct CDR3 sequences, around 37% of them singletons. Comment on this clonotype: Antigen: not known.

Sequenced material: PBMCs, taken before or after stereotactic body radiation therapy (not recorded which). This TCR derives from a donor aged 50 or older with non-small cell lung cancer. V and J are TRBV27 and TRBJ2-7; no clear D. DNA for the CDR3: TGTGCCAGCAGTCCCACGCCTAGTAGGTCCTACGAGCAGTACTTC. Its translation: CASSPTPSRSYEQYF.